The rows below give T cell receptor beta chains drawn from one sample of a study of T cell repertoires in cytomegalovirus infection. MiXCR was run by TCRdb on the reads, yielding one entry per CDR3 protein. The table has a few hundred thousand distinct CDR3 sequences, approximately 14% seen once; the top ten hold roughly 8.7%. Sequencing input: PBMCs. Receptor source: a human donor in good health (CMV status not recorded). Some clones in this sample may be carry-over from other donors' samples. The CDR3 runs from the conserved cysteine through the conserved F or W. The D gene is left open where the match is weak.

v_gene,d_gene,CDR3aa
TRBV5-4,TRBD2,CASRTGTSGQETQYF
TRBV12-3/TRBV12-4,.,CASSFRAGANVLTF
TRBV19,.,CASSIPGRQYGYTF
TRBV6-2/TRBV6-3,.,CASSSGDIYGYTF
TRBV20-1,TRBD1,CSASQGAIGSGNTIYF
TRBV10-3,.,CATHMGPNEKLFF
TRBV7-8,.,CASSTTSGHEQFF
TRBV29-1,.,CSGIPYRDNNQPQHF
TRBV7-2,TRBD2,CASSILPTSVTAGAQYF
TRBV10-1,.,CASSDPRGTEAFF
TRBV14,.,CASSQVIGSAYEQYF
TRBV28,.,CASSSLTGPNSPLHF
TRBV7-3,TRBD1,CASSLGDRKETQYF